The rows below give T cell receptor beta chains drawn from one sample of a study of shared clonotypes between healthy human individuals. Method: immunoSEQ multiplex PCR; TCRdb's copy keeps in-frame clones and lacks some. The sample holds hundreds of thousands of clones, roughly 72% seen once. The sequenced material came from memory CD4+ T cells sorted from blood. The receptor set was obtained from a woman in her 30s in good health. Both conserved end residues are trimmed from each CDR3. Fields, in order: clone size, V gene, CDR3 protein. A row's size may be missing; if present it is once, few, many or a size class.

. | TRBV6-1 | ASSEGYVNTEAF
few | TRBV19 | ASSGQGNTEAF
few | TRBV4-1 | ASSQGRTGGDGANVLT
once | TRBV2 | ASSESVPSGSPLSSYEQY
. | TRBV14 | ASSQRPGSTQY
. | TRBV29-1 | SVVASGANVLT
. | TRBV7-9 | ASSLAGWDVTEAF
once | TRBV11-3 | ASSTLATGGEQY
. | TRBV10-2 | ASSYGETQY
. | TRBV10-1 | ASSPRLAVSGEQY
. | TRBV28 | ASRSQGGNYGYT
. | TRBV29-1 | SARLAGLSGANVLT
. | TRBV6-5 | ASSIQGSEEKLF
. | TRBV10-3 | AISESASQDGTQY
. | TRBV7-9 | ASSLESPETQY
. | TRBV27 | ASRRVGSGSQFGGQF
. | TRBV29-1 | SVEGTGAHTEAF
. | TRBV11-2 | ASSLRLEGLGEQY
. | TRBV4-1 | ASSQVGGTAMGAQH
. | TRBV27 | ASSPLGGSSYEQY
. | TRBV2 | ASSYAGGSYEQY
few | TRBV11-2 | ASSPGGGGGYEQY
. | TRBV7-2 | ASRSNRGEQF
. | TRBV5-1 | ASTIGRNYGYT
. | TRBV5-4 | ASSREDQETQY
. | TRBV19 | ASSMGTQETQY
. | TRBV19 | ASSVQAGPISSYEQY
. | TRBV6-6 | ASTPAGSTGYT
many | TRBV28 | ASSPRVGGDSSGNQPQH
few | TRBV5-4 | ASSFRTGGQETQY
. | TRBV7-6 | ASSLRSGSSDTQY
. | TRBV30 | VSVARLGNEQF
. | TRBV25-1 | ASSDTDTQY
. | TRBV27 | ASSLFASRTDTQY
. | TRBV11-2 | ASSLDGEDTQY
. | TRBV5-1 | ASSQLPLAGGETQY
. | TRBV7-9 | ASSLAEDTQY
. | TRBV5-1 | ASSLVLAGGDRETQY
. | TRBV10-3 | AARGSNQPQH
. | TRBV5-1 | ASSLGVGGRAFHEQF
few | TRBV7-9 | ASSLRQDSHEQY
. | TRBV7-7 | ASSVSGREETQY
few | TRBV21-1 | ASSKALFVTPLERANTGELF
. | TRBV5-1 | ASSLRGAGAVETQY
. | TRBV4-2 | ASSQDQGGGGNTIY
. | TRBV27 | ASSLHPGGPNTGELF
. | TRBV11-2 | ASSSPRGRNYGYT
. | TRBV27 | ASSLREYNQPQH
. | TRBV28 | ASSSVGGSNQPQH
. | TRBV25-1 | ASSEAERLAEAF
. | TRBV13 | ASSLALAVTDTQY
. | TRBV7-9 | ASSVGTGVNTGELF
. | TRBV2 | ASSAQGADYGYT
. | TRBV20-1 | SAKFIPGQY
. | TRBV28 | ASSWGTVSEKLF